A single sample gave rise to the 26 T cell receptor beta chains below, sequenced in a study of HIV-infected patients and healthy controls. TCRdb re-called the 5' RACE reads through MiXCR, storing one row per CDR3 protein. The sample lists about 18,000 distinct CDR3 sequences; less than 20% were seen once. Sequenced input: CD8+ T cells from blood. Every receptor here comes from a human donor in good health.

The genes are TRBV7-8 and TRBJ2-7; unclear D gene. This CDR3 comprises 12 residues. The ends were cut back, 5 bases at V and 6 bases at J, with 11 bases in the middle. Germline-derived CDR1 and CDR2 are SGHVS and FQNEAQ. The DNA of the CDR3 is TGTGCCAGCAGCGACACTATAACCGAGCAGTACTTC. Its translation: CASSDTITEQYF.

In its sample, this clonotype was seen many times. The CDR3, as DNA: TGTGCCAGCAGCGTAGATCCGGGACTAGCGGGGGACGTTTTTTACAATGAGCAGTTCTTC. The encoded protein is CASSVDPGLAGDVFYNEQFF. The chain recombines TRBV7-9 with TRBJ2-1; 14 bases align to TRBD2. The CDR3 consists of 20 residues. Germline CDR1 SEHNR, CDR2 FQNEAQ (reference sequence). The V and J ends lost 5 bases and 4 bases, in that order; junction bases with no gene match: 16.

The genes are TRBV4-2 and TRBJ1-5; D is ambiguous. Germline V gives CDR1 LGHNA, CDR2 YNFKEQ. Trimming removed 4 bases at V and 3 bases at J, with 7 bases between. The CDR3 runs to 13 residues. The CDR3 region is CASSPDNNQPQHF. The CDR3 DNA sequence: TGTGCCAGCAGCCCCGACAACAATCAGCCCCAGCATTTT.

This clonotype was detected many times. The chain employs TRBV29-1 and TRBJ2-1, with 14 positions matching TRBD2. This CDR3 spans 17 amino acids. V lost 6 bases to trimming and J lost 2 bases; unmatched junction nucleotides: 9. The germline V gene has CDR1 SQVTM and CDR2 ANQGSEA. The CDR3 loop is CSVAGTSGGETYNEQFF. The DNA for the CDR3 is TGCAGCGTAGCCGGGACTAGCGGGGGCGAAACCTACAATGAGCAGTTCTTC.

The sample holds many counts of this clonotype. J is TRBJ2-2 and V is TRBV12-3 or TRBV12-4, with TRBD2 as a possible D gene (6 bases). Trimming removed 5 bases from V and 6 bases from J, with 7 bases in between. The CDR3 totals 12 residues. The CDR3, as DNA: TGTGCCAGCAGTACGGGGGCCGGGGAGCTGTTTTTT. This translates into CASSTGAGELFF.

This clonotype has a count of ten or more. The gene calls are TRBV29-1 and TRBJ2-1; D remains unclear. This CDR3 has 13 amino acids. V lost 4 bases and J lost 4, with 11 bases in between. Germline lookup yields CDR1 SQVTM and CDR2 ANQGSEA. CDR3 amino acids: CSVVLLGYNEQFF. The CDR3 nucleotides are TGCAGCGTTGTACTTTTGGGGTACAATGAGCAGTTCTTC.

This chain links TRBV27 with TRBJ2-7, with D tentatively TRBD1 (6 bases). Germline V gene data show CDR1 as MNHEY and CDR2 as SMNVEV (reference sequence). The V end was cut by 5 bases, the J end by 0 bases, with 20 bases between. The CDR3 runs 17 residues. CDR3 sequence: CASSRFPRTESSYEQYF. The CDR3 DNA follows: TGTGCCAGCAGTCGATTTCCGCGGACAGAGAGCTCCTACGAGCAGTACTTC.

This clonotype was observed at least ten times. V and J are TRBV12-3 or TRBV12-4 and TRBJ2-1, with 9 bases matching TRBD2. The CDR3 loop spans 16 amino acids. J was trimmed by 5 bases and V by 6 bases; bases with no gene match: 11. CDR3 sequence (DNA): TGTGCCAGCAGGTTATCGACTAGCGGAAACCACAATGAGCAGTTCTTC. Protein product: CASRLSTSGNHNEQFF.

The chain has TRBV10-3 and TRBJ2-5; 14 bases are a match to TRBD2. The CDR3 sequence is 16 residues long. After removal of 4 bases from V and 4 bases from J, the junction contained 5 bases not matched to a gene. CDR1 and CDR2 (germline): ENHRY, SYGVKD. DNA of the CDR3: TGTGCCATCAGTGGACTAGCGGGAGGGCCCTCAGAGACCCAGTACTTC. Translated: CAISGLAGGPSETQYF.

V usage is TRBV24-1 and J usage is TRBJ1-1; D is unclear. The V and J ends lost 0 bases and 2 bases respectively, with 3 bases between them. CDR1 KGHDR and CDR2 SFDVKD come from the germline V gene. The CDR3 spans 13 residues. CDR3 sequence (DNA): TGTGCCACCAGTGATTTGTATAACACTGAAGCTTTCTTT. Residues: CATSDLYNTEAFF.

The V call is TRBV7-8, the J call TRBJ2-6; D uncertain. Per germline, CDR1 SGHVS and CDR2 FQNEAQ. This CDR3 is built from 17 residues. Trimming stripped 2 bases from V and 0 bases from J, with 11 bases between. The CDR3 nucleotides are TGTGCCAGCAGCTTATGGGGTCTCGACTCTGGGGCCAACGTCCTGACTTTC. It yields the protein CASSLWGLDSGANVLTF. The variable domain in full, completed from reference TRBV7-8 and TRBJ2-6, reads GAGVSQSPRYKVAKRGQDVALRCDPISGHVSLFWYQQALGQGPEFLTYFQNEAQLDKSGLPSDRFFAERPEGSVSTLKIQRTQQEDSAVYLCASSLWGLDSGANVLTFGAGSRLTVL.

This clonotype has a handful of counts. The chain has TRBV20-1 and TRBJ1-3, with D uncertain. This CDR3 is 17 amino acids long. Germline CDR1 and CDR2: DFQATT and SNEGSKA (reference sequence). Trimming removed 0 bases from V and 0 bases from J, with 15 bases in between. The CDR3: CSARDGRVQSSGNTIYF. The CDR3 DNA sequence: TGCAGTGCTAGAGATGGACGGGTCCAGAGCTCTGGAAACACCATATATTTT.

This clonotype was picked up many times. The rearrangement links TRBV27 to TRBJ2-3, with D tentatively TRBD2 (6 bases). The CDR3 is made up of 14 amino acids. The germline V gene has CDR1 MNHEY and CDR2 SMNVEV (reference sequence). V was pared by 7 bases and J by 2 bases, with 13 bases between. In DNA form, the CDR3 reads TGTGCCAGCACCTACCGGGGGTCCACAGATACGCAGTATTTT. Translation gives CASTYRGSTDTQYF.

Many counts were recorded for this clonotype. The chain has TRBV20-1 and TRBJ2-1; D is unresolved. Trimming left V 3 bases short and J 8 bases short, with 17 bases between. The CDR3 spans 14 residues. CDR1 DFQATT and CDR2 SNEGSKA come from the germline V gene (reference sequence). The CDR3 DNA reads TGCAGTGCTAGTTTGGTCCACCCAAGCGATGAGCAGTTCTTC. It specifies CSASLVHPSDEQFF.

This clonotype was picked up a small number of times. The V gene is TRBV20-1, the J gene TRBJ2-7; TRBD2 is a possible D gene (5 bases). Germline loops: CDR1 DFQATT, CDR2 SNEGSKA (reference sequence). V shed 3 bases and J shed 0 bases, with 6 bases lying between them. The CDR3 is made up of 12 amino acids. Here the CDR3 reads CSASGISYEQYF. CDR3 in DNA: TGCAGTGCTAGCGGGATCTCCTACGAGCAGTACTTC.

This chain connects TRBV29-1 to TRBJ2-2; D call uncertain. Trimming stripped 6 bases from V and 6 bases from J, with 14 bases between. This CDR3 contains 13 residues. Germline CDR1 and CDR2: SQVTM and ANQGSEA. The CDR3 spells CSVISGRAGELFF. The CDR3 DNA is TGCAGCGTAATATCTGGGCGCGCCGGGGAGCTGTTTTTT.

This clonotype was observed many times. The V gene is TRBV10-3, the J gene TRBJ2-5, with a possible D match to TRBD2 (6 bases). In germline, CDR1 is ENHRY, CDR2 SYGVKD. Trimming removed 5 bases at V and 3 bases at J, with 10 bases between. This CDR3 is 13 amino acids long. The CDR3 nucleotides are TGTGCCATCAGTTGGGGGGAGGAAGAGACCCAGTACTTC. This sequence encodes CAISWGEEETQYF.

In its sample, this clonotype was seen a few times. The chain has TRBV19 and TRBJ2-1; no definite D call. V gave up 8 bases and J gave up 3 bases, with 5 bases separating them. This CDR3 spans 11 amino acids. The germline V gene encodes CDR1 LNHDA and CDR2 SQIVND (reference sequence). The CDR3 nucleotides are TGTGCCAGTTCTAGCTACAATGAGCAGTTCTTC. Protein: CASSSYNEQFF.

This clonotype was counted a few times. J is TRBJ1-5 and V is TRBV6-8; D not resolved. The CDR3 contains 15 residues. CDR1 MNHGY and CDR2 SAAAGT come from the germline V gene. Trimming shortened V by 2 bases and J by 4 bases, and 12 bases separated the two germline ends. For the CDR3, the DNA is TGTGCCAGCAGTTACCGTCGAGAGGATAATCAGCCCCAGCATTTT. This translates into CASSYRREDNQPQHF.

This clonotype is termed medium-sized (0.01 to 0.1%). The chain carries TRBV27 and TRBJ2-3; TRBD1 or TRBD2 may be the D gene (5 bases each). Germline loops: CDR1 MNHEY, CDR2 SMNVEV (reference sequence). The CDR3 consists of 16 residues. Trimming removed 5 bases at V and 1 base at J, with 16 bases between. The CDR3 reads CASSPSTRGGTDTQYF. DNA of the CDR3: TGTGCCAGCAGTCCCTCGACCCGAGGGGGCACAGATACGCAGTATTTT.

Turning to this clonotype: A single base separates this from a much larger clone, so it may be a read error. The chain links TRBV6-2 or TRBV6-3 to TRBJ2-7; no reliable D call. This CDR3 has 14 residues. Germline lookup yields CDR1 MNHEY and CDR2 SVGEGT. V was shortened by 2 bases and J by 0 bases, with 8 bases between the two germline ends. CDR3 bases: TGTGCCAGCAGTTACCAGGCGAGCTCCTACGAGCAGTACTTC. Protein: CASSYQASSYEQYF.

This clonotype was picked up many times. The chain links TRBV29-1 to TRBJ1-1, with 7 bases identical to TRBD1. J gave up 0 bases and V 4 bases, and 8 bases lay outside the gene matches. CDR1 SQVTM and CDR2 ANQGSEA come from the germline V gene. CDR3 length: 15 amino acids. CDR3 sequence (DNA): TGCAGCGTTGCCGGACAGGCGACCTTGAACACTGAAGCTTTCTTT. It yields the protein CSVAGQATLNTEAFF. Supplemented by reference TRBV29-1 and TRBJ1-1, the full variable domain reads SAVISQKPSRDICQRGTSLTIQCQVDSQVTMMFWYRQQPGQSLTLIATANQGSEATYESGFVIDKFPISRPNLTFSTLTVSNMSPEDSSIYLCSVAGQATLNTEAFFGQGTRLTVV.

The table lists this clonotype with many counts. The chain links TRBV9 to TRBJ2-6; perhaps TRBD1 as D (6 bases). The CDR3 totals 18 residues. From germline, CDR1 is SGDLS and CDR2 YYNGEE. V lost 3 bases, J lost 0 bases, and 16 bases lay in between. The CDR3 spells CASSARDKKYSGANVLTF. Here the CDR3 DNA reads TGTGCCAGCAGCGCCAGGGACAAAAAGTACTCTGGGGCCAACGTCCTGACTTTC.

This clonotype was seen many times. The V and J genes are TRBV28 and TRBJ1-1; no firm D call. Trimming cost V 1 base and J 5 bases, with 11 bases left between them. The CDR3 sequence is 14 residues long. CDR1 is MDHEN, CDR2 SYDVKM, per germline. Here the CDR3 reads CASSLLAGGTEAFF. In DNA form, the CDR3 reads TGTGCCAGCAGTTTATTGGCAGGCGGGACTGAAGCTTTCTTT.

J is TRBJ2-1 and V is TRBV29-1; the D gene could be TRBD1 or TRBD2 (6 bases each). V was shortened by 7 bases and J by 7 bases, with 17 bases between the two germline ends. The CDR3 loop spans 13 amino acids. CDR1 and CDR2 from the germline V gene are SQVTM and ANQGSEA. CDR3 in amino acids: CSGSVGGGNEQFF. The CDR3 nucleotides are TGCAGCGGATCTGTGGGGGGCGGGAATGAGCAGTTCTTC.

The V gene is TRBV5-4, the J gene TRBJ2-7, with D perhaps matching TRBD1 or TRBD2 (6 bases each). The CDR3 extends over 17 amino acids. Trimming left V 4 bases short and J 5 bases short, with 25 bases between. Per the germline V gene, CDR1 is SGHNT and CDR2 is YYREEE (reference sequence). The CDR3 spells CASSQGTSRRVDNEQYF. The CDR3 region has the DNA TGTGCCAGCAGCCAGGGGACTTCCCGGCGAGTGGACAACGAGCAGTACTTC.